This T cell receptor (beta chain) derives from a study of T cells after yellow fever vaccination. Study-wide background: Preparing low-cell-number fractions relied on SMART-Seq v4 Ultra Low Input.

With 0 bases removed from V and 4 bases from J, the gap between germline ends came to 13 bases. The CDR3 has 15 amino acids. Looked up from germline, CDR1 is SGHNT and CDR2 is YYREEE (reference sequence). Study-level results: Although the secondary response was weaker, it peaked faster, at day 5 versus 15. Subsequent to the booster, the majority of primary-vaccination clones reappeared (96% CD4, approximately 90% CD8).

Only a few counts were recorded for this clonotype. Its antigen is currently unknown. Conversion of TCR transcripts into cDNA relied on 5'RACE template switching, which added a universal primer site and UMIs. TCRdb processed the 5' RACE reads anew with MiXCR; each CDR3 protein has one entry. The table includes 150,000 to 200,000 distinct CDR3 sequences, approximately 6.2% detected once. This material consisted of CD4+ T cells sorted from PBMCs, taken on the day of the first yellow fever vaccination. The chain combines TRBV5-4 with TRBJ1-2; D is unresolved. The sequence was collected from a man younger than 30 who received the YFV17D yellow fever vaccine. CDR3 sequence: CASSLESSPSYGYTF. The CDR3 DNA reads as TGTGCCAGCAGCTTGGAGAGCAGCCCTTCCTATGGCTACACCTTC.